This TCR beta chain was identified during a study of blood T cell repertoires in COVID-19. Germline V gene lookup returns CDR1 MNHEY and CDR2 SVGAGI. Trimming removed 3 bases from V and 10 bases from J, with 12 bases in between. This CDR3 region has 13 residues. In the authors' methods: Scientists estimated how many nucleated cells there were by amplifying reference gene primers. Profiled with immunoSEQ multiplex PCR; TCRdb holds only in-frame clones, not every one. V, J and clone size reflect that table, while D and trimming were determined from the DNA. In the table there are 250,000 to 350,000 clones, around 85% of which are singletons.

The rearrangement joins TRBV6-5 to TRBJ1-4; TRBD1 might be the D (5 bases). Sequencing input: PBMCs or T cells enriched from blood (not recorded which). The sequence came from a woman between 25 and 40 years old who had recovered from COVID-19. DNA for the CDR3: TGTGCCAGCAGTTATTTGGGGCATCGAAAACTGTTTTTT. It specifies CASSYLGHRKLFF.